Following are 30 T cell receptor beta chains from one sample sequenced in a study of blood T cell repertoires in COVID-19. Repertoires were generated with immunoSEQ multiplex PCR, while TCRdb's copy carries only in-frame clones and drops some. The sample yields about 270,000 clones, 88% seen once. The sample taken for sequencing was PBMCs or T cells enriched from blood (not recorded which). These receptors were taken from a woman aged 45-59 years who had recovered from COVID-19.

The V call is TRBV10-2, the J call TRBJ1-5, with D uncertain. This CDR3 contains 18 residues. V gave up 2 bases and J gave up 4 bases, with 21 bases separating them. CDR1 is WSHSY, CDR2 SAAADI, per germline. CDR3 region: CASSEPGPGWRINQPQHF. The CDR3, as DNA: TGCGCCAGCAGTGAGCCCGGTCCGGGTTGGAGAATTAATCAGCCCCAGCATTTT.

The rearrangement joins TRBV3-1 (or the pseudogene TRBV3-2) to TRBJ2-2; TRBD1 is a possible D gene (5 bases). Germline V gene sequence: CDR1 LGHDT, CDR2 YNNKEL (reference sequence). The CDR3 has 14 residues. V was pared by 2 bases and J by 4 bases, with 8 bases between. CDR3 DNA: TGTGCCAGCAGCCAAACAGGTTTCACCGGGGAGCTGTTTTTT. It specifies CASSQTGFTGELFF.

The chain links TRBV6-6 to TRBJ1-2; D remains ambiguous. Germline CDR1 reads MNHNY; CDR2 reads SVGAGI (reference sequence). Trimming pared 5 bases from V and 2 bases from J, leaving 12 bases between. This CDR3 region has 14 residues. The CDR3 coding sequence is TGTGCCAGCAGTCAACCCGCGGAGAACTATGGCTACACCTTC. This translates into CASSQPAENYGYTF.

The CDR3 nucleotides read TGTGCCAGCAGTTTTGGGGCTGTGCTAAGGAAGGGCTACACCTTC. Protein: CASSFGAVLRKGYTF. The genes are TRBV28 and TRBJ1-2, with a tentative D call TRBD1 (5 bases). Germline V lookup: CDR1 MDHEN, CDR2 SYDVKM. The ends were cut back, 3 bases at V and 8 bases at J, with 19 bases in the middle. The CDR3 loop spans 15 amino acids.

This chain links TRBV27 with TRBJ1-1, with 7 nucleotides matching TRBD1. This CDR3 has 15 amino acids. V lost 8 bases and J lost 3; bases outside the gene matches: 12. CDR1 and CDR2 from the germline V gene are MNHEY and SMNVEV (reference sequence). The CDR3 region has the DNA TGTGCCAGCTTTCGAGGACAGGAAAGGTACACTGAAGCTTTCTTT. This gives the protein CASFRGQERYTEAFF.

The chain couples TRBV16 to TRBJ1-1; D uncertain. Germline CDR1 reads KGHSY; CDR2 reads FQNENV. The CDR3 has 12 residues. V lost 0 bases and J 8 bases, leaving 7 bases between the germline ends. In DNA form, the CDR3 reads TGTGCCAGCAGCCAATCGTTTGGCGAAGCTTTCTTT. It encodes CASSQSFGEAFF. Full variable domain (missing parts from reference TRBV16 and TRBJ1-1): GEEVAQTPKHLVRGEGQKAKLYCAPIKGHSYVFWYQQVLKNEFKFLISFQNENVFDETGMPKERFSAKCLPNSPCSLEIQATKLEDSAVYFCASSQSFGEAFFGQGTRLTVV.

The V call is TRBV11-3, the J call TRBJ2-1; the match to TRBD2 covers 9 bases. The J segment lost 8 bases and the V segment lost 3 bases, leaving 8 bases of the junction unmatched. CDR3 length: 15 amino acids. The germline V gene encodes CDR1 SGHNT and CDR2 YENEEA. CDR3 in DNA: TGTGCCAGCAGCTTTTTTGCGGGAGGGGGGCATGAGCAGTTCTTC. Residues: CASSFFAGGGHEQFF.

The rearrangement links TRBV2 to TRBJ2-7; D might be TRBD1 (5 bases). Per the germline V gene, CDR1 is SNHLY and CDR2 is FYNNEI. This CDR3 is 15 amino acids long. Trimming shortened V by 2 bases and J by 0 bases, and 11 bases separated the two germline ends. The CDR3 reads CASSERQIASYEQYF. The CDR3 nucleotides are TGTGCCAGCAGTGAACGACAGATAGCCTCCTACGAGCAGTACTTC.

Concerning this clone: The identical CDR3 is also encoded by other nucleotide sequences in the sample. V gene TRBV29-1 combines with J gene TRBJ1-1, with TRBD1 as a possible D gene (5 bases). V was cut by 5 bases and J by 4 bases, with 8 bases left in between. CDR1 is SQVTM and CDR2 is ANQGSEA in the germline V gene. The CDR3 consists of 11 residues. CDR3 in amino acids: CSVRQGTEAFF. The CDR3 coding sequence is TGCAGCGTTCGGCAGGGCACTGAAGCTTTCTTT.

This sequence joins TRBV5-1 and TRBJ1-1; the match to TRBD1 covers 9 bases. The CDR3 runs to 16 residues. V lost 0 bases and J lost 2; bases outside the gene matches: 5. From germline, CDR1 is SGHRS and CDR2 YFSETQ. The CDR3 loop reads CASSLGATGGNTEAFF. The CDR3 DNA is TGCGCCAGCAGCTTGGGCGCGACAGGGGGTAACACTGAAGCTTTCTTT. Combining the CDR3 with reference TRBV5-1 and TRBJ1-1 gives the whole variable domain KAGVTQTPRYLIKTRGQQVTLSCSPISGHRSVSWYQQTPGQGLQFLFEYFSETQRNKGNFPGRFSGRQFSNSRSEMNVSTLELGDSALYLCASSLGATGGNTEAFFGQGTRLTVV.

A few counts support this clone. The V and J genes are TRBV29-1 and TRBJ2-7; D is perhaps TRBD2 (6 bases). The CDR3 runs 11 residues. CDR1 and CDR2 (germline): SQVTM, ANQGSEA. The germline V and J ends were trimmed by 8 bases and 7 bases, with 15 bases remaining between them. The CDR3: CSTQEGAEQYF. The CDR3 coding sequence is TGCAGCACCCAGGAGGGCGCTGAGCAGTACTTC.

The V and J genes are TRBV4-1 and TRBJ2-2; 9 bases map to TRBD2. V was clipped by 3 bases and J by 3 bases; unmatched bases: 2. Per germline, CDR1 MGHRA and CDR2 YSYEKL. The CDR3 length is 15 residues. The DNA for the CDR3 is TGCGCCAGCAGCCACCGGACTAGCGACACCGGGGAGCTGTTTTTT. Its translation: CASSHRTSDTGELFF.

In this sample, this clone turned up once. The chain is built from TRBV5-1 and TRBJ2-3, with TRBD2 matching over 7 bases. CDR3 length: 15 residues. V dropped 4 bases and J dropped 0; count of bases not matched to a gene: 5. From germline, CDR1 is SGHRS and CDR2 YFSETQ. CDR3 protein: CASSQGLGSTDTQYF. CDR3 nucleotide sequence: TGCGCCAGCAGCCAAGGACTAGGCAGCACAGATACGCAGTATTTT.

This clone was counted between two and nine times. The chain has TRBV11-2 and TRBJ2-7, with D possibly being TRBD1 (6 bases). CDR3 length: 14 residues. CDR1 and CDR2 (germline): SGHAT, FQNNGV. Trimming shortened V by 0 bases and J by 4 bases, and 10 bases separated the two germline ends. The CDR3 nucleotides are TGTGCCAGCAGCTTAGAACAGGGAATATACGAGCAGTACTTC. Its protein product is CASSLEQGIYEQYF.

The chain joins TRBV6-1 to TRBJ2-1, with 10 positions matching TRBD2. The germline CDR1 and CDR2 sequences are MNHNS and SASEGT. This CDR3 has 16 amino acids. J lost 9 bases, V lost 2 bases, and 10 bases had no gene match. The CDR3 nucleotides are TGTGCCAGCAGTGAACTTCCACTAGCGGGAAGTATTGAGCAGTTCTTC. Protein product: CASSELPLAGSIEQFF.

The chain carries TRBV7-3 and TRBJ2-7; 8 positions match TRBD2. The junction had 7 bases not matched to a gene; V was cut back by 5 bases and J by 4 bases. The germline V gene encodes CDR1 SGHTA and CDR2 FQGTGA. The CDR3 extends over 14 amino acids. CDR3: CASSGIAGGYEQYF. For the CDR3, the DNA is TGTGCCAGCAGCGGAATCGCGGGAGGATACGAGCAGTACTTC.

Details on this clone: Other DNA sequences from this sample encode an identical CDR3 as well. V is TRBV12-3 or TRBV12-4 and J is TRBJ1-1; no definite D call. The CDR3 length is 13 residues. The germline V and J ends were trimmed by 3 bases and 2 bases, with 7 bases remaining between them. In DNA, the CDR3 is TGTGCCAGCAGTTTCGGCGGAAACACTGAAGCTTTCTTT. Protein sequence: CASSFGGNTEAFF.

The CDR3 spells CASSKVADRDNQPQHF. CDR3 nucleotides: TGTGCCAGCAGCAAAGTGGCGGACAGGGACAATCAGCCCCAGCATTTT. The chain couples TRBV21-1 to TRBJ1-5; no check of the table's D call, TRBD1, against the DNA was made. TRBV21-1 is listed as a pseudogene. There are 16 residues in the CDR3.

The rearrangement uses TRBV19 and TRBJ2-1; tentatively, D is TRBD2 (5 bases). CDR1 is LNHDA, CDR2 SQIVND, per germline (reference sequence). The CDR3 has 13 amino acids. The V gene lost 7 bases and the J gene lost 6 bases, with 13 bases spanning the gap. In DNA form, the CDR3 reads TGTGCCAGTATGGTTGGCGGAGGCAATGAGCAGTTCTTC. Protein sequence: CASMVGGGNEQFF.

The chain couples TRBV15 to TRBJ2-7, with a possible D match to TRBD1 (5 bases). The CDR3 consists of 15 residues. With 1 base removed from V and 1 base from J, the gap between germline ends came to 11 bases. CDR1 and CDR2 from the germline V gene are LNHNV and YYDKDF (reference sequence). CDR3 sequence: CATSRVSQGSYEQYF. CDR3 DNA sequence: TGTGCCACCAGCAGAGTCTCTCAGGGTTCCTACGAGCAGTACTTC.

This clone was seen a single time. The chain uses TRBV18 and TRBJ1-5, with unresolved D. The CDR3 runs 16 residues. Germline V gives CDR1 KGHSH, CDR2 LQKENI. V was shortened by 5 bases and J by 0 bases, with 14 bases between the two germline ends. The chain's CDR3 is CASSERRGNSNQPQHF. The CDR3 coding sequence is TGTGCCAGCTCAGAGAGACGGGGAAATAGCAATCAGCCCCAGCATTTT.

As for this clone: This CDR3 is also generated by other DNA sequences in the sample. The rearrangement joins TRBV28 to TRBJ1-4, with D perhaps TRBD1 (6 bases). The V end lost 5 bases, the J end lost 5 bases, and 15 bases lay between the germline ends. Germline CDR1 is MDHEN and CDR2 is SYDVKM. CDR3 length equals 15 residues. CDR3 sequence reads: CASSPQTGANEKLFF. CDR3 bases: TGTGCCAGCAGTCCCCAGACAGGTGCGAATGAAAAACTGTTTTTT.

This CDR3 reads CASSPWPGELFF. CDR3 coding DNA: TGTGCCAGCAGCCCTTGGCCCGGGGAGCTGTTTTTT. The V call is TRBV7-9, the J call TRBJ2-2; D is undetermined. Germline V CDR1 and CDR2: SEHNR, FQNEAQ (reference sequence). The V end was cut by 5 bases, the J end by 6 bases, with 7 bases between. This CDR3 is built from 12 residues.

The CDR3: CASSQEESFPQPQHF. DNA for the CDR3: TGTGCCAGCAGCCAAGAAGAGTCTTTCCCCCAGCCCCAGCATTTT. The V and J genes are TRBV4-2 and TRBJ1-5; D unclear. The V gene's germline CDR1 is LGHNA and CDR2 YNFKEQ. The V end was cut by 0 bases, the J end by 7 bases, with 13 bases between. The CDR3 has 15 residues.

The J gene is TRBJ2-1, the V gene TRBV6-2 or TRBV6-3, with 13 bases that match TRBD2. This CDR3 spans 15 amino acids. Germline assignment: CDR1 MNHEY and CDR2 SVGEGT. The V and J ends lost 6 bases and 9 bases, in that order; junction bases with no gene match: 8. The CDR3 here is CASSLLAGGPPEQFF. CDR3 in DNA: TGTGCCAGCAGCCTACTAGCGGGAGGGCCCCCTGAGCAGTTCTTC.

In DNA, the CDR3 is TGTGCCAGCAGCTTAAATTATGGGACAGGAGCCCAGTACTTC. This translates into CASSLNYGTGAQYF. V usage is TRBV7-2 and J usage is TRBJ2-7, with 8 nucleotides matching TRBD1. Germline CDR1 and CDR2: SGHTA and FQGNSA. This CDR3 spans 14 amino acids. Germline trimming cut 2 bases from V and 10 bases from J; bases unmatched to any gene: 10.

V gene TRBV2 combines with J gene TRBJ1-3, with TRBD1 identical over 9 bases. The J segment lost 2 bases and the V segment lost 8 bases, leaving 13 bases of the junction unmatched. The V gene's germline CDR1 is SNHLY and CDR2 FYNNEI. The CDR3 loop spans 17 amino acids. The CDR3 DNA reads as TGTGCCAGCGACCTAACCGGGACAGGGCTGGCTGGAAACACCATATATTTT. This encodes CASDLTGTGLAGNTIYF.

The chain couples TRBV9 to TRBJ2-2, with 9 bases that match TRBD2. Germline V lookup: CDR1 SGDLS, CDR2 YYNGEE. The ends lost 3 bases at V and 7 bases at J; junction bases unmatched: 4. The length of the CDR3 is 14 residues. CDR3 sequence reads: CASSATSGYGELFF. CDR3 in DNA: TGTGCCAGCAGCGCGACTAGCGGATACGGGGAGCTGTTTTTT.

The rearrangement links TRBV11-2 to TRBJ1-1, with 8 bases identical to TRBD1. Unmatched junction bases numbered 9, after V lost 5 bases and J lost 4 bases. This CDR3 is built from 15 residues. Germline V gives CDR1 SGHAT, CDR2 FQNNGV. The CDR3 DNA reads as TGTGCCAGCAGCGGGCCGGACAGGGCGGTCACTGAAGCTTTCTTT. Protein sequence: CASSGPDRAVTEAFF.

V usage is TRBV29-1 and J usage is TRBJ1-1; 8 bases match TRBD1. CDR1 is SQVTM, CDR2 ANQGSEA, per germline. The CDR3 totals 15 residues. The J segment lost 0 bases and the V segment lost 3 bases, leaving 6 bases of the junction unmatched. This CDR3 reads CSVDRAGGMNTEAFF. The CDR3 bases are TGCAGCGTTGACAGGGCAGGGGGCATGAACACTGAAGCTTTCTTT.